Following are 6 T cell receptor beta chains from one sample sequenced in a study of T cell changes during pregnancy in multiple sclerosis. Profiling relied on immunoSEQ multiplex PCR, and the TCRdb table lists in-frame clones only, not all of them. The repertoire holds tens of thousands of clones, with about 92% as singletons. The input for sequencing was peripheral blood, taken in the third trimester of pregnancy. The receptors originated from a female donor in good health, enrolled as a control in a pregnancy study.

V is TRBV7-9 and J is TRBJ1-4; TRBD1 might be the D (6 bases). CDR1 and CDR2 (germline): SEHNR, FQNEAQ (reference sequence). The CDR3 runs to 17 residues. The V end was cut by 3 bases, the J end by 0 bases, with 14 bases between. The CDR3 region has the DNA TGTGCCAGCAGCTTTCGCAGGGGACGATCAACTAATGAAAAACTGTTTTTT. Translated, it gives CASSFRRGRSTNEKLFF.

J is TRBJ2-3 and V is TRBV20-1; D ambiguous. CDR1 is DFQATT and CDR2 is SNEGSKA in the germline V gene (reference sequence). Trimming left V 6 bases short and J 3 bases short, with 4 bases between. The CDR3 spans 10 residues. The CDR3 reads CSAKTDTQYF. CDR3 DNA sequence: TGCAGTGCCAAAACAGATACGCAGTATTTT.

This rearrangement joins TRBV28 to TRBJ1-1; perhaps TRBD1 as D (5 bases). The ends were cut back, 5 bases at V and 5 bases at J, with 18 bases in the middle. The CDR3 is made up of 15 amino acids. Germline V gene lookup returns CDR1 MDHEN and CDR2 SYDVKM. The CDR3 bases are TGTGCCAGCAGTCCCAGGGTCCTCGAGTGGACTGAAGCTTTCTTT. Its protein product is CASSPRVLEWTEAFF.

The count of this clone is one. This chain joins TRBV21-1 and TRBJ2-5; whether TRBD1, the table's D call, matches the DNA was not checked. TRBV21-1 is a known pseudogene. CDR3 length: 16 residues. The CDR3 DNA reads as TGTGCCAGCAGCACCTGTCCTGGACAGGGCCAAGAGACCCAGTACTTC. Its protein product is CASSTCPGQGQETQYF.

The genes are TRBV19 and TRBJ2-1, with 9 bases identical to TRBD2. This CDR3 region has 18 residues. V shed 6 bases, J shed 4 bases, and the junction held 16 bases outside the gene matches. Germline-derived CDR1 and CDR2 are LNHDA and SQIVND (reference sequence). The CDR3 DNA sequence: TGTGCCAGTAGCCCGAGGGGCGGGAGGGCTCTGAGTTACAATGAGCAGTTCTTC. Translating it yields CASSPRGGRALSYNEQFF.

The chain links TRBV28 to TRBJ1-4; 7 bases line up with TRBD1. The CDR3 length is 16 residues. V lost 6 bases and J lost 6; bases outside the gene matches: 13. From germline, CDR1 is MDHEN and CDR2 SYDVKM. CDR3 in DNA: TGTGCCAGCAGGCAGGGGGGAGGTTTCTGGGATGAAAAACTGTTTTTT. Protein sequence: CASRQGGGFWDEKLFF.